These 31 T cell receptor beta chains came from one sample sequenced in a study of blood T cell repertoires in COVID-19. Produced via immunoSEQ multiplex PCR; TCRdb's table is partial and in-frame only. The sample has 280,000 or so clones, around 88% seen once. Input material: peripheral blood. Receptor source: a woman aged 25 to 39 who had recovered from COVID-19.

The gene calls are TRBV5-4 and TRBJ2-5, with TRBD2 identical over 10 bases. J was trimmed by 4 bases and V by 3 bases; bases with no gene match: 9. CDR3 length: 16 residues. The germline V gene encodes CDR1 SGHNT and CDR2 YYREEE (reference sequence). CDR3 sequence (DNA): TGTGCCAGCAGCTCGCCCCTAGCGGGAGTCCCAGAGACCCAGTACTTC. This gives the protein CASSSPLAGVPETQYF.

This chain uses TRBV6-6 with TRBJ1-6; the D is unclear. The V gene lost 6 bases and the J gene lost 13 bases, with 10 bases spanning the gap. The length of the CDR3 is 11 residues. Germline-derived CDR1 and CDR2 are MNHNY and SVGAGI (reference sequence). The CDR3 nucleotides read TGTGCCAGCAGCAAAGCCTCCCCCCTCCACTTT. It translates to CASSKASPLHF.

V and J are TRBV4-1 and TRBJ1-1; tentatively, D is TRBD1 (6 bases). CDR1 and CDR2 from the germline V gene are MGHRA and YSYEKL. This CDR3 comprises 16 residues. The V end lost 4 bases, the J end lost 1 base, and 16 bases lay between the germline ends. The CDR3 DNA follows: TGCGCCAGCAGCCTCGTCACCCACAGGGAGAACACTGAAGCTTTCTTT. As protein: CASSLVTHRENTEAFF.

The chain combines TRBV4-3 with TRBJ2-5; TRBD1 matches 7 bases. Trimming took 0 bases from V and 2 from J; bases not matched to a gene: 3. This CDR3 is built from 15 residues. Germline V gene sequence: CDR1 LGHNA, CDR2 YSLEER. CDR3 sequence reads: CASSQEGGRQETQYF. CDR3 sequence (DNA): TGCGCCAGCAGCCAAGAAGGGGGCCGGCAAGAGACCCAGTACTTC.

This chain joins TRBV24-1 and TRBJ2-7, with D possibly being TRBD1 (6 bases). The CDR3 is 14 amino acids. V dropped 3 bases and J dropped 7 bases, with 15 bases sitting between them. Germline V gives CDR1 KGHDR, CDR2 SFDVKD. The CDR3 sequence: CATSDPQGSDEQYF. The CDR3 DNA reads TGTGCCACCAGTGATCCACAGGGTTCAGATGAGCAGTACTTC.

The chain employs TRBV5-1 and TRBJ2-7, with TRBD1 identical over 8 bases. With V trimmed by 4 bases and J by 0 bases, 6 bases remained unmatched. The germline gives CDR1 SGHRS, CDR2 YFSETQ. The CDR3 is made up of 15 amino acids. The CDR3 here is CASSQGQASSYEQYF. DNA for the CDR3: TGCGCCAGCAGCCAGGGACAGGCAAGCTCCTACGAGCAGTACTTC. Supplemented by reference TRBV5-1 and TRBJ2-7, the full variable domain reads KAGVTQTPRYLIKTRGQQVTLSCSPISGHRSVSWYQQTPGQGLQFLFEYFSETQRNKGNFPGRFSGRQFSNSRSEMNVSTLELGDSALYLCASSQGQASSYEQYFGPGTRLTVT.

V gene TRBV28 combines with J gene TRBJ1-5; D gene unclear. With 3 bases removed from V and 6 bases from J, the gap between germline ends came to 12 bases. The CDR3 contains 14 residues. Looked up from germline, CDR1 is MDHEN and CDR2 is SYDVKM. The CDR3 coding sequence is TGTGCCAGCAGTTTCTTGTCCAGCGGTCAGCCCCAGCATTTT. Translating gives CASSFLSSGQPQHF. Full variable domain (remainder filled in from reference TRBV28 and TRBJ1-5): DVKVTQSSRYLVKRTGEKVFLECVQDMDHENMFWYRQDPGLGLRLIYFSYDVKMKEKGDIPEGYSVSREKKERFSLILESASTNQTSMYLCASSFLSSGQPQHFGDGTRLSIL.

This chain connects TRBV27 to TRBJ2-7; D unclear. CDR3 size: 14 residues. Germline CDR1 and CDR2: MNHEY and SMNVEV (reference sequence). V was clipped by 3 bases and J by 5 bases, with 14 bases between them. This CDR3 reads CASSLTPPAHEQYF. The CDR3 DNA reads TGTGCCAGCAGTTTGACACCTCCCGCCCACGAGCAGTACTTC.

CDR3 bases: TGTGCCAGCAGCAATCCGGGACAGACCTACGAGCAGTACTTC. Its translation is CASSNPGQTYEQYF. The rearrangement links TRBV5-4 to TRBJ2-7; 7 bases are a match to TRBD1. The CDR3 runs 14 residues. Germline lookup yields CDR1 SGHNT and CDR2 YYREEE (reference sequence). Trimming cost V 4 bases and J 2 bases; bases outside gene matches: 6.

CDR3 in DNA: TGTGCCAGCACAGCGGGAGGTACCAATGAGCAGTTCTTC. Residues: CASTAGGTNEQFF. J is TRBJ2-1 and V is TRBV12-3 or TRBV12-4; 9 bases agree with TRBD2. J gave up 6 bases and V 7 bases, and 4 bases lay outside the gene matches. The length of the CDR3 is 13 residues.

This chain uses TRBV24-1 with TRBJ2-3; 9 bases map to TRBD1. Trimming at V came to 2 bases and at J to 7 bases, leaving 6 bases not matched to a gene. This CDR3 has 15 residues. The germline V gene has CDR1 KGHDR and CDR2 SFDVKD. Written as DNA, the CDR3 is TGTGCCACCAGTGATTCGGGACAGGGAAGTAATACGCAGTATTTT. This codes for CATSDSGQGSNTQYF.

The rearrangement uses TRBV7-9 and TRBJ2-1; 8 bases line up with TRBD1. Germline V lookup: CDR1 SEHNR, CDR2 FQNEAQ (reference sequence). The CDR3 spans 18 residues. The trim removed 6 bases at V and 10 bases at J, leaving 23 bases unmatched. The CDR3 bases are TGTGCCAGCAGACCGGGACAGGTATCCGAAAGAGGCAGGGGGGAGCAGTTCTTC. Translated: CASRPGQVSERGRGEQFF.

The chain carries TRBV9 and TRBJ1-1; a weak D match, TRBD1 (5 bases). Trimming left V 4 bases short and J 4 bases short, with 11 bases between. CDR3 length: 13 residues. Germline loops: CDR1 SGDLS, CDR2 YYNGEE. CDR3 sequence: CASSPGLFTEAFF. DNA of the CDR3: TGTGCCAGCAGCCCGGGACTGTTCACTGAAGCTTTCTTT.

The V and J genes are TRBV23-1 and TRBJ2-2, with D perhaps matching TRBD2 (5 bases). TRBV23-1 is given ORF status, its function remaining uncertain. The ends were cut back, 3 bases at V and 6 bases at J, with 17 bases in the middle. The CDR3 is 16 amino acids. For the CDR3, the DNA is TGCGCCAGCAGTCAGCCCCCGGCCACGAGGGCCGGGGAGCTGTTTTTT. Protein: CASSQPPATRAGELFF.

The chain joins TRBV28 to TRBJ2-1, with 8 bases that match TRBD1. Trimming at V came to 6 bases and at J to 7 bases, leaving 11 bases not matched to a gene. CDR1 and CDR2 from the germline V gene are MDHEN and SYDVKM. The CDR3 totals 15 residues. The CDR3 region has the DNA TGTGCCAGCAGCCTGGGGGGCAGGGGGCGTAATGAGCAGTTCTTC. Its protein is CASSLGGRGRNEQFF.

The gene calls are TRBV6-4 and TRBJ1-2, with 9 bases lining up with TRBD1. Germline V gene lookup returns CDR1 MRHNA and CDR2 SNTAGT. V shed 6 bases and J 7 bases; nucleotides not matched to a gene: 12. The CDR3 is 15 residues long. CDR3 DNA: TGTGCCAGCAGCCCCAGACAGGGGGTAGAGGCTGGCTACACCTTC. It encodes CASSPRQGVEAGYTF.

The genes are TRBV30 and TRBJ2-2; D is ambiguous. The V gene lost 4 bases and the J gene lost 8 bases, with 11 bases spanning the gap. The CDR3 is 12 amino acids. Germline-derived CDR1 and CDR2 are GTSNPN and SVGIG (reference sequence). CDR3 nucleotide sequence: TGTGCCTGGAAAGTGACACAGGGGGAGCTGTTTTTT. Translating gives CAWKVTQGELFF.

The chain combines TRBV5-6 with TRBJ2-7; 11 bases line up with TRBD1. The CDR3 has 16 amino acids. Germline V lookup: CDR1 SGHDT, CDR2 YYEEEE. The J segment lost 7 bases and the V segment lost 4 bases, leaving 13 bases of the junction unmatched. DNA for the CDR3: TGTGCCAGCAGCCCCTGGGACAGGGGGTCGGGTCGGGAGCAGTACTTC. Its translation: CASSPWDRGSGREQYF.

This chain connects TRBV4-3 to TRBJ2-7; D might be TRBD2 (6 bases). CDR3 length: 16 residues. The V gene's germline CDR1 is LGHNA and CDR2 YSLEER. Trimming stripped 0 bases from V and 1 base from J, with 13 bases between. The CDR3 coding sequence is TGCGCCAGCAGCCAAGACACAGGAGGGGATTCCTACGAGCAGTACTTC. Translation gives CASSQDTGGDSYEQYF.

The rearrangement joins TRBV3-1 (or the pseudogene TRBV3-2) to TRBJ2-7; D remains unclear. In germline, CDR1 is LGHDT, CDR2 YNNKEL (reference sequence). CDR3 length: 13 residues. The germline V and J ends were trimmed by 2 bases and 0 bases, with 5 bases remaining between them. The CDR3 spells CASSQPLSYEQYF. CDR3 sequence (DNA): TGTGCCAGCAGCCAACCCCTCTCCTACGAGCAGTACTTC.

This clone has only one observation. The rearrangement uses TRBV18 and TRBJ2-1; the D is unclear. Trimming removed 2 bases from V and 5 bases from J, with 13 bases in between. From germline, CDR1 is KGHSH and CDR2 LQKENI. This CDR3 is built from 15 residues. The CDR3 region has the DNA TGTGCCAGCTCACCAGCCGCGAACCTACACAATGAGCAGTTCTTC. This codes for CASSPAANLHNEQFF.

The V gene is TRBV13, the J gene TRBJ2-7; 14 bases map to TRBD2. The length of the CDR3 is 16 residues. Germline V gene lookup returns CDR1 PRHDT and CDR2 FYEKMQ (reference sequence). Losses at the gene ends were 1 base for V and 3 bases for J; bases not matched to a gene: 2. CDR3 nucleotides: TGTGCCAGCAGCTTAGCGGGGACTAGCGGGGGCTACGAGCAGTACTTC. Its translation: CASSLAGTSGGYEQYF.

This clone came up once. This chain uses TRBV7-9 with TRBJ1-3; no reliable D call. The CDR3 covers 13 residues. V dropped 1 base and J dropped 3 bases, with 4 bases sitting between them. CDR1 is SEHNR, CDR2 FQNEAQ, per germline (reference sequence). Written as DNA, the CDR3 is TGTGCCAGCAGCTTAGATCTTGGAAACACCATATATTTT. Protein product: CASSLDLGNTIYF.

This chain links TRBV2 with TRBJ1-3; D remains ambiguous. V was clipped by 6 bases and J by 0 bases, with 9 bases between them. Per the germline V gene, CDR1 is SNHLY and CDR2 is FYNNEI. This CDR3 has 14 residues. The CDR3 coding sequence is TGTGCCAGCAGGCCTCGGTACTCTGGAAACACCATATATTTT. Encoded protein: CASRPRYSGNTIYF.

This chain links TRBV4-1 with TRBJ1-1, with D uncertain. Germline lookup yields CDR1 MGHRA and CDR2 YSYEKL. V dropped 0 bases and J dropped 6 bases, with 14 bases sitting between them. This CDR3 comprises 15 residues. CDR3 coding DNA: TGCGCCAGCAGCCAAGAGGGCAGGAGAGGGTCTGAAGCTTTCTTT. Protein: CASSQEGRRGSEAFF.

The CDR3 nucleotides are TGTGCCAGCAGCTCCGGATCTAGCGTCGGGCATACGCAGTATTTT. This sequence encodes CASSSGSSVGHTQYF. This sequence joins TRBV7-2 and TRBJ2-3; a weak D match, TRBD2 (6 bases). V shed 4 bases and J shed 7 bases, with 18 bases lying between them. Looked up from germline, CDR1 is SGHTA and CDR2 is FQGNSA. The CDR3 spans 15 residues. Complete variable domain (other parts from reference TRBV7-2 and TRBJ2-3): GAGVSQSPSNKVTEKGKDVELRCDPISGHTALYWYRQSLGQGLEFLIYFQGNSAPDKSGLPSDRFSAERTGGSVSTLTIQRTQQEDSAVYLCASSSGSSVGHTQYFGPGTRLTVL.

The J gene is TRBJ1-4, the V gene TRBV9; D may be TRBD1 (6 bases). Trimming shortened V by 5 bases and J by 7 bases, and 15 bases separated the two germline ends. Germline assignment: CDR1 SGDLS and CDR2 YYNGEE. This CDR3 comprises 14 residues. CDR3 sequence: CASSLRGVSEKLFF. DNA for the CDR3: TGTGCCAGCAGTCTCAGGGGAGTAAGTGAAAAACTGTTTTTT.

The rearrangement joins TRBV9 to TRBJ1-1; TRBD1 is a possible D gene (5 bases). The V gene's germline CDR1 is SGDLS and CDR2 YYNGEE. The V end was cut by 8 bases, the J end by 5 bases, with 16 bases between. The CDR3 has 13 amino acids. In DNA, the CDR3 is TGTGCCAGTTCTGTCGGGGGAGAGACTGAAGCTTTCTTT. Translation: CASSVGGETEAFF.

The chain combines TRBV28 with TRBJ1-2; maybe TRBD1 (5 bases). The CDR3 sequence is 14 residues long. V was pared by 8 bases and J by 8 bases, with 21 bases between. The germline CDR1 and CDR2 sequences are MDHEN and SYDVKM. The CDR3 region is CASHPREQVWGYTF. The CDR3 nucleotides read TGTGCCAGCCACCCTAGAGAACAGGTCTGGGGCTACACCTTC.

The V gene is TRBV7-9, the J gene TRBJ2-1, with a tentative D call TRBD2 (5 bases). V was pared by 2 bases and J by 7 bases, with 6 bases between. In germline, CDR1 is SEHNR, CDR2 FQNEAQ (reference sequence). CDR3 size: 12 residues. In nucleotides, the CDR3 is TGTGCCAGCAGCTTATCGGGGAATGAGCAGTTCTTC. Its translation is CASSLSGNEQFF.

The V call is TRBV7-3, the J call TRBJ2-5; TRBD2 is a possible D gene (5 bases). CDR3 size: 15 residues. CDR1 and CDR2 from the germline V gene are SGHTA and FQGTGA. V lost 3 bases to trimming and J lost 4 bases, with 15 bases between them. The DNA for the CDR3 is TGTGCCAGCAGCTTCGGAGGTGGCTTCAGAGAGACCCAGTACTTC. The encoded protein is CASSFGGGFRETQYF. The whole variable domain, remainder taken from reference TRBV7-3 and TRBJ2-5, is GAGVSQTPSNKVTEKGKYVELRCDPISGHTALYWYRQSLGQGPEFLIYFQGTGAADDSGLPNDRFFAVRPEGSVSTLKIQRTERGDSAVYLCASSFGGGFRETQYFGPGTRLLVL.